Reported below is one T cell receptor (beta chain). What it recognizes is unknown. The CDR3 loop spans 14 amino acids. Trimming removed 3 bases from V and 9 bases from J; junction bases left unmatched: 4. Germline V gives CDR1 KGHSH, CDR2 LQKENI. These data come from a study of T cell responses to AZD1222 COVID-19 vaccine. The table came from immunoSEQ multiplex PCR; TCRdb's copy has only in-frame clones and leaves some out. The table has roughly 100,000 clones, around nine tenths seen once. Points from the study as a whole: A mostly white British donor set with more females was recruited, and clonal diversity was possibly underestimated. Spike as a whole was targeted by vaccine-associated CD4 TCRs, dominant at 160-218 and 743-854. Rises in breadth and depth of Spike-specific TCRs came after two AZD1222 doses. The number of AZD1222 recipients seropositive at baseline was only five or six.

The clonotype comes from an adult who received the MenACWY meningococcal vaccine as a control. Here the sequenced sample was peripheral blood, taken 28 days after the second dose of the MenACWY control vaccine. V gene TRBV18 combines with J gene TRBJ1-6, with 8 bases lining up with TRBD1. This CDR3 is CASSPGTGLSPLHF. CDR3 in DNA: TGTGCCAGCTCACCCGGGACAGGACTTTCACCCCTCCACTTT.